This TCR beta chain was documented in a study of blood T cell repertoires in COVID-19. Across the whole study: Nucleic acid was either cDNA or gDNA, and it came from T cells, B-cell-depleted T cells, or PBMCs.

Some clones are missing from TCRdb's copy, which holds only in-frame ones; the method was immunoSEQ multiplex PCR. Of about 200,000 clones in the sample, roughly four fifths were seen once. This CDR3 is built from 13 residues. Deletions cut 0 bases from V and 5 bases from J, with 6 bases between. CDR1 and CDR2 (germline): SNHLY, FYNNEI. The chain couples TRBV2 to TRBJ2-3; D is unresolved. The sample consisted of PBMCs or T cells enriched from blood (not recorded which). The origin of this receptor is a man between 35 and 55 years old who had recovered from COVID-19. The CDR3 loop is CASSEARKDTQYF. CDR3 nucleotides: TGTGCCAGCAGTGAAGCGCGTAAAGATACGCAGTATTTT. Variable domain in full (rest from reference TRBV2 and TRBJ2-3): EPEVTQTPSHQVTQMGQEVILRCVPISNHLYFYWYRQILGQKVEFLVSFYNNEISEKSEIFDDQFSVERPDGSNFTLKIRSTKLEDSAMYFCASSEARKDTQYFGPGTRLTVL.